This TCR beta chain was captured by sequencing in a study of T cell responses to AZD1222 COVID-19 vaccine. TCRdb's copy holds only in-frame clones and misses some; the assay was immunoSEQ multiplex PCR. The table shows approximately 140,000 clones, with approximately 88% occurring only once. Trimming left V 4 bases short and J 0 bases short, with 11 bases between. From germline, CDR1 is SGHDT and CDR2 YYEEEE. The CDR3 covers 15 residues. Study results and caveats: An increase in Spike-specific TCR breadth and depth was observed after two AZD1222 doses.

A word on this clone: Its specificity is unknown.

The chain is built from TRBV5-6 and TRBJ1-3; D remains unclear. The receptor was derived from an adult in good health. The source was peripheral blood, collected on day 0 of AZD1222 vaccination. The DNA for the CDR3 is TGTGCCAGCAGCCTAGGCTTCGTCTCTGGAAACACCATATATTTT. This codes for CASSLGFVSGNTIYF.